The clone carrying this T cell receptor beta chain was counted at least ten times. It was RNA transcripts that yielded the amplified TCR beta CDR3 regions. HTBI primers were the set used in a first-round RT-PCR of the TCR CDR3. Each CDR3 protein is one row after TCRdb ran MiXCR on the multiplex PCR reads. The sample records about half a million distinct CDR3 sequences, 20% to 25% being singletons. The CDR3 spans 15 residues. The V and J ends lost 6 bases and 7 bases, in that order; junction bases with no gene match: 10. Germline V lookup: CDR1 MNHEY, CDR2 SMNVEV (reference sequence). The sample belongs to a study of T cells in Graves' hyperthyroidism and ophthalmopathy.

Material for sequencing was blood. The receptor was isolated from a man in his late teens or twenties with Graves' hyperthyroidism. J is TRBJ2-2 and V is TRBV27; TRBD2 matches 8 bases. In nucleotides, the CDR3 is TGTGCCAGCAGGGAGACGGGGGGGAGCGACGGGGAGCTGTTTTTT. Translated: CASRETGGSDGELFF.